Listed here is a single T cell receptor (beta chain). Its antigen specificity is not known. The record has no base qualities; no much larger clone is one base away. This entry belongs to a study of blood T cell repertoires in COVID-19 (TCRdb year 2020). Broadly, across the study: Collaborator samples came from the United States, Italy and Spain and covered acute and convalescent phases of COVID-19. The sample metadata nearly always contained a de-identified subject ID, COVID-19 status, age in years and sex. Where available, HLA class I and class II types were taken from metadata supplied by the sample provider and were not determined by assay-based typing. The samples were drawn from the first 160 participants of the ongoing ImmuneRACE study and from over 950 subjects provided by 6 global collaborators. Subjects who had been exposed to COVID-19, were actively infected with it, or had recovered from it provided the deeply sampled blood TCRbeta repertoires that made up the dataset. A freely available public database, intended as a resource for researchers studying the immune response to SARS-CoV-2, is where the repertoires were released. The prospective study material was composed of cDNA or gDNA derived from T cells, B-cell-depleted T cells, or PBMCs.

Spanning cysteine to phenylalanine, the CDR3 consists of 18 amino acids. Only CDR3 DNA remains: 54 bases, in frame from the first base. V loses 4 bases at its end and J loses 2 bases; junction bases beyond the gene matches: 12. Via the germline V gene, CDR1 is SGHDT and CDR2 YYEEEE. The immunoSEQ Assay, a bias-controlled multiplex PCR, was used to amplify TCRbeta CDR3 regions from genomic DNA. In the paper's pipeline: Within the assay, amplification of reference gene primers was used to estimate how many nucleated cells each sample contained. To quantify the absolute abundance of each unique TCRbeta CDR3 rearrangement, sequence reads were collapsed and filtered. For each sample, productive Simpson clonality was calculated as the square root of Simpson's diversity index over productive rearrangements. TCRdb mirrors the immuneACCESS table, restricted to in-frame sequences. Some clones are absent from its copies; in checked studies, under half trace to an unresolved V gene, and the reason for the others is unknown. V and J calls and clone size are as listed in that table; D and trimming were resolved from the DNA. Present in this sample are over 150,000 clones, approximately 88% of which were seen just once. The ten largest clonotypes hold roughly 3.9% of the sample.

General findings and caveats noted by the study authors: How much clinical and demographic metadata was included differed by source and by participant, and the metadata was provided uncurated.

Another Seattle source contributed samples from volunteer blood donors who had recovered from COVID-19. Each collaborating institution followed its own protocols to collect whole blood in K2EDTA tubes. For TCRbeta analysis, collaborators shipped samples as frozen whole blood, isolated PBMCs, or DNA extracted from either of those sample types. The chain couples TRBV5-6 to TRBJ1-1; the central 12 bases match TRBD1. This clonotype was sampled from a woman aged 60-75 years who had recovered from COVID-19. Sequences were obtained from peripheral blood. The CDR3 reads as follows: CASSRYSGTGGTNTEAFF. The sequence in DNA is TGTGCCAGCAGCAGATACAGTGGGACAGGGGGCACCAACACTGAAGCTTTCTTT.